The 17 T cell receptor beta chains listed next were all sequenced from one sample in a study of blood T cell repertoires in COVID-19. Sequenced by immunoSEQ multiplex PCR; TCRdb stores in-frame clones only, minus some. Among 30,000 to 40,000 clones listed, about nine tenths were seen once. Input material: peripheral blood. Receptors were obtained from a man aged 45 to 65 with active or convalescent COVID-19.

The chain is built from TRBV7-3 and TRBJ2-5, with 8 bases identical to TRBD2. V was pared by 1 base and J by 5 bases, with 6 bases of the junction left unmatched. The germline V gene has CDR1 SGHTA and CDR2 FQGTGA. The CDR3 sequence is 15 residues long. The chain's CDR3 is CASSLNAGGGETQYF. DNA of the CDR3: TGTGCCAGCAGCTTAAATGCGGGGGGCGGTGAGACCCAGTACTTC.

V usage is TRBV3-1 (or the pseudogene TRBV3-2) and J usage is TRBJ2-3; 10 positions agree with TRBD1. The CDR3 is 18 amino acids. Germline lookup yields CDR1 LGHDT and CDR2 YNNKEL (reference sequence). After removal of 1 base from V and 0 bases from J, the junction contained 7 bases not matched to a gene. The CDR3 coding sequence is TGTGCCAGCAGCCAAGGGGACAGGGGCCTGAGTAGCACAGATACGCAGTATTTT. Translating it yields CASSQGDRGLSSTDTQYF.

J is TRBJ2-1 and V is TRBV6-2 or TRBV6-3, with 9 bases identical to TRBD2. The CDR3 runs 16 residues. CDR1 is MNHEY and CDR2 is SVGEGT in the germline V gene. V gave up 5 bases and J gave up 4 bases; unmatched junction bases: 9. CDR3 nucleotide sequence: TGTGCCAGCAGTCACGCCCTAGCGGGGATGTACAATGAGCAGTTCTTC. Its protein is CASSHALAGMYNEQFF.

The rearrangement links TRBV15 to TRBJ2-7; 9 nucleotides match TRBD2. Trimming took 1 base from V and 1 from J; bases not matched to a gene: 5. This CDR3 is built from 16 residues. The V gene's germline CDR1 is LNHNV and CDR2 YYDKDF (reference sequence). CDR3 loop: CATSRGAGGGSYEQYF. The CDR3 bases are TGTGCCACCAGCAGAGGAGCGGGAGGAGGTTCCTACGAGCAGTACTTC.

The V and J genes are TRBV16 and TRBJ2-5, with D tentatively TRBD1 (6 bases). The CDR3 consists of 14 residues. Trimming stripped 4 bases from V and 5 bases from J, with 14 bases between. The germline CDR1 and CDR2 sequences are KGHSY and FQNENV. CDR3 region: CASSPRTVRETQYF. The CDR3 coding sequence is TGTGCCAGCAGCCCCCGGACAGTCAGGGAGACCCAGTACTTC.

There are a few counts of this clone. The chain couples TRBV27 to TRBJ2-1; TRBD2 aligns across 9 bases. The CDR3 has 15 amino acids. Germline loops: CDR1 MNHEY, CDR2 SMNVEV (reference sequence). V was clipped by 3 bases and J by 2 bases; unmatched bases: 2. CDR3 nucleotide sequence: TGTGCCAGCAGTTTTGTAGCGGGAGCCTACAATGAGCAGTTCTTC. Protein product: CASSFVAGAYNEQFF.

In DNA form, the CDR3 reads TGTGCCAGCAGCGACTGGGACAGGGGCTCCTACGAGCAGTACTTC. It yields the protein CASSDWDRGSYEQYF. V is TRBV5-8 and J is TRBJ2-7, with TRBD1 identical over 10 bases. V dropped 4 bases and J dropped 0; count of bases not matched to a gene: 4. Germline V gene sequence: CDR1 SGHTS, CDR2 YDEGEE. The CDR3 has 15 residues.

This clone has only a few counts. This chain connects TRBV29-1 to TRBJ2-5, with a tentative D call TRBD2 (5 bases). Germline CDR1 reads SQVTM; CDR2 reads ANQGSEA. The CDR3 extends over 12 amino acids. With 1 base removed from V and 5 bases from J, the gap between germline ends came to 8 bases. The CDR3 DNA reads as TGCAGCGTTGAAGGGGCGGGTGAGACCCAGTACTTC. Residues: CSVEGAGETQYF.

This clone has just one count. This chain connects TRBV19 to TRBJ2-1; TRBD1 might be the D (5 bases). This CDR3 spans 15 amino acids. V lost 4 bases to trimming and J lost 9 bases, with 19 bases between them. CDR1 is LNHDA, CDR2 SQIVND, per germline (reference sequence). CDR3 sequence reads: CASSRPETEYGEQFF. In nucleotides, the CDR3 is TGTGCCAGTAGTAGGCCGGAGACAGAGTACGGTGAGCAGTTCTTC.

This rearrangement joins TRBV30 to TRBJ2-7; 8 bases are a match to TRBD2. The CDR3 has 13 residues. V was clipped by 2 bases and J by 3 bases; unmatched bases: 3. In germline, CDR1 is GTSNPN, CDR2 SVGIG (reference sequence). The CDR3 region is CAWSLGTSYEQYF. The CDR3 DNA sequence: TGTGCCTGGAGTCTGGGGACTAGCTACGAGCAGTACTTC.

The sample holds one count of this clone. This rearrangement joins TRBV6-5 to TRBJ2-3; perhaps TRBD1 as D (6 bases). The CDR3 length is 15 residues. Trimming removed 4 bases at V and 2 bases at J, with 13 bases between. Per germline, CDR1 MNHEY and CDR2 SVGAGI. CDR3 DNA: TGTGCCAGCAGTTCCCTAGGGGGATACACAGATACGCAGTATTTT. It yields the protein CASSSLGGYTDTQYF.

This clone has more than one count but fewer than ten. The J gene is TRBJ2-3, the V gene TRBV14; TRBD2 aligns across 11 bases. Germline V gene sequence: CDR1 SGHDN, CDR2 FVKESK. The CDR3 is 16 residues long. V lost 4 bases and J lost 5; bases outside the gene matches: 8. Here the CDR3 reads CASSPPRLAGIDTQYF. CDR3 in DNA: TGTGCCAGCAGCCCTCCACGACTAGCGGGAATAGATACGCAGTATTTT. Full variable domain (missing parts from reference TRBV14 and TRBJ2-3): EAGVTQFPSHSVIEKGQTVTLRCDPISGHDNLYWYRRVMGKEIKFLLHFVKESKQDESGMPNNRFLAERTGGTYSTLKVQPAELEDSGVYFCASSPPRLAGIDTQYFGPGTRLTVL.

The chain employs TRBV20-1 and TRBJ1-3; D may be TRBD1 (6 bases). The V end was cut by 6 bases, the J end by 4 bases, with 7 bases between. CDR1 is DFQATT, CDR2 SNEGSKA, per germline (reference sequence). CDR3 length: 11 amino acids. Written as DNA, the CDR3 is TGCAGTGCAGGACAGGGAAACACCATATATTTT. It codes for CSAGQGNTIYF.

This clone showed up just a few times. The chain has TRBV11-2 and TRBJ1-2; TRBD1 matches at 9 bases. Germline CDR1 SGHAT, CDR2 FQNNGV. With V trimmed by 5 bases and J by 0 bases, 4 bases remained unmatched. This CDR3 is built from 15 residues. Here the CDR3 DNA reads TGTGCCAGCAGCCCATGGACAGGGGCTAACTATGGCTACACCTTC. Translating it yields CASSPWTGANYGYTF.

The rearrangement uses TRBV6-5 and TRBJ2-7, with a possible D match to TRBD2 (6 bases). The CDR3 covers 15 residues. Germline CDR1 MNHEY, CDR2 SVGAGI. Trimming left V 4 bases short and J 3 bases short, with 16 bases between. CDR3 in amino acids: CASSSPGGLIYEQYF. The CDR3 DNA follows: TGTGCCAGCAGTTCCCCCGGGGGTCTAATCTACGAGCAGTACTTC.

This clone was observed once. V is TRBV7-2 and J is TRBJ1-5; D is unclear. Trimming shortened V by 1 base and J by 2 bases, and 9 bases separated the two germline ends. The CDR3 has 15 amino acids. Germline loops: CDR1 SGHTA, CDR2 FQGNSA. CDR3 sequence: CASSLVPGGNQPQHF. In nucleotides, the CDR3 is TGTGCCAGCAGCTTAGTCCCCGGGGGCAATCAGCCCCAGCATTTT.

The gene calls are TRBV10-3 and TRBJ2-1; D possibly corresponds to TRBD2 (5 bases). Per germline, CDR1 ENHRY and CDR2 SYGVKD. The V end was cut by 3 bases, the J end by 9 bases, with 12 bases between. This CDR3 spans 13 amino acids. CDR3 amino acids: CAISDGEGAEQFF. CDR3 sequence (DNA): TGTGCCATCAGTGACGGCGAGGGCGCTGAGCAGTTCTTC.